The 2 T cell receptor beta chains presented below share a single source sample, sequenced in a study of vaccination effects on CD4 cells after COVID-19. Using immunoSEQ multiplex PCR, the repertoire was profiled, and TCRdb retains in-frame clones only, with some absent. The repertoire includes 40,000 to 50,000 clones, roughly 70% of them detected once, and 20% to 30% sits in the top ten. Their antigens remain unidentified. Within the ViraFEST assay, antigen-specific CD4+ T cells underwent expansion with viral peptide pools prior to sequencing. A 10-day culture period preceded the isolation of CD4+ T cells. Testing of the vaccine recipients showed negative nucleocapsid antibodies and no prior SARS-CoV-2 infection. The specimen was CD4+ T cells from PBMCs cultured with HCoV-OC43 spike peptides, collected before COVID-19 vaccination. Subset meaning: HCoV-OC43 spike overlapping peptide pool stimulation. These receptors were taken from a human donor who received a COVID-19 vaccine.

The V call is TRBV6-5, the J call TRBJ2-5; D may correspond to TRBD1 or TRBD2 (5 bases each). V shed 0 bases and J shed 3 bases, with 14 bases lying between them. The CDR3 runs to 16 residues. Germline-derived CDR1 and CDR2 are MNHEY and SVGAGI. CDR3 in amino acids: CASSYSTWGTEETQYF. The CDR3 nucleotides are TGTGCCAGCAGTTACTCGACGTGGGGGACGGAAGAGACCCAGTACTTC.

This clone was counted only a few times. The chain employs TRBV20-1 and TRBJ2-1, with 8 nucleotides matching TRBD2. Germline CDR1 is DFQATT and CDR2 is SNEGSKA (reference sequence). This CDR3 comprises 16 residues. J was trimmed by 6 bases and V by 3 bases; bases with no gene match: 13. The CDR3 nucleotides read TGCAGTGCTAGTTTATTAGCGGGGATGATATCCAATGAGCAGTTCTTC. As protein: CSASLLAGMISNEQFF.